This T cell receptor (beta chain) comes out of a study of molecular identifiers for immune sequencing clone quantification. This clonotype was counted ten times or more. MiXCR, applied by TCRdb to the PCR reads, yields one record per CDR3 protein. This sample yields 85,000 to 100,000 distinct CDR3 sequences, of which around 24% are seen a single time; around 1% belongs to the top ten. The CDR3 sequence is 15 residues long. V shed 3 bases and J 1 base; nucleotides not matched to a gene: 3. Germline values: CDR1 KGHDR, CDR2 SFDVKD. This chain joins TRBV24-1 and TRBJ2-3, with TRBD2 identical over 7 bases. This sequence was found in a human donor in good health. Some libraries in this study had Jurkat cell RNA spiked in. Sequencing used naive CD8+ T cells from blood, with Jurkat cell RNA spiked in. Subset of the sample: FACS-sorted CD8+CD4-CCR7+CD45RA+ naive T cells. The CDR3 DNA follows: TGTGCCACCAGTGATCATACTAGCGGCACAGATACGCAGTATTTT. It specifies CATSDHTSGTDTQYF.